Below are 21 T cell receptor beta chains sequenced from a single sample in a study of T cell responses to AZD1222 COVID-19 vaccine. Assay used: immunoSEQ multiplex PCR; TCRdb lists only in-frame clones, some missing. The sample has some 180,000 clones, roughly 92% seen once. Specimen: peripheral blood, collected on day 0 of AZD1222 vaccination. The receptors here all came from an adult in good health.

The chain employs TRBV6-6 and TRBJ2-7; 9 bases match TRBD1. Germline V gene sequence: CDR1 MNHNY, CDR2 SVGAGI (reference sequence). V shed 5 bases, J shed 4 bases, and the junction held 6 bases outside the gene matches. The CDR3 totals 14 residues. The CDR3 region is CASSSGQGRYEQYF. The CDR3 DNA reads as TGTGCCAGCAGTAGTGGACAGGGGAGGTACGAGCAGTACTTC.

The chain couples TRBV6-5 to TRBJ2-3; D remains ambiguous. V lost 6 bases, J lost 1 base, and 11 bases lay in between. The length of the CDR3 is 14 residues. Germline V CDR1 and CDR2: MNHEY, SVGAGI. The CDR3 DNA is TGTGCCAGCAGAACCTTAGTCGGCACAGATACGCAGTATTTT. It is translated as CASRTLVGTDTQYF.

Worth noting for this clone: The junction departs from the called germline gene at one end, perhaps through a read error. The genes are TRBV7-7 and TRBJ2-2; 10 nucleotides align to TRBD1. Germline CDR1 reads SSHAT; CDR2 reads FNYEAQ (reference sequence). The CDR3 is 16 amino acids. DNA of the CDR3: TGTGCTAGCAGCTCCCGGGACAGGGGGAACACCGGGGAGCTGTTTTTT. This encodes CASSSRDRGNTGELFF.

This clone was detected a few times. The chain employs TRBV7-9 and TRBJ1-5; 8 nucleotides align to TRBD1. CDR1 SEHNR and CDR2 FQNEAQ come from the germline V gene (reference sequence). This CDR3 has 18 amino acids. Trimming at V came to 2 bases and at J to 7 bases, leaving 16 bases not matched to a gene. CDR3 in amino acids: CASSLTRDRTGWRQPQHF. CDR3 coding DNA: TGTGCCAGCAGCTTAACCAGGGATCGGACAGGGTGGCGCCAGCCCCAGCATTTT.

The CDR3: CASRILGVAEQFF. CDR3 in DNA: TGTGCCAGCAGAATCCTCGGTGTAGCTGAGCAGTTCTTC. This chain connects TRBV6-5 to TRBJ2-1; D unresolved. V was cut by 6 bases and J by 9 bases, with 15 bases left in between. Germline CDR1 MNHEY, CDR2 SVGAGI. The CDR3 consists of 13 residues.

J is TRBJ2-1 and V is TRBV27; D is unclear. The germline V gene encodes CDR1 MNHEY and CDR2 SMNVEV (reference sequence). V was pared by 6 bases and J by 2 bases, with 8 bases between. The CDR3 covers 13 residues. CDR3 residues: CASRWLAYNEQFF. In nucleotides, the CDR3 is TGTGCCAGCAGGTGGCTTGCCTACAATGAGCAGTTCTTC.

This chain connects TRBV5-1 to TRBJ2-2; 9 bases line up with TRBD1. The CDR3 loop spans 15 amino acids. Germline V CDR1 and CDR2: SGHRS, YFSETQ. Unmatched junction bases numbered 5, after V lost 4 bases and J lost 4 bases. This chain's CDR3 is CASSRTTGGTGELFF. The CDR3 nucleotides are TGCGCCAGCAGCCGGACGACAGGGGGCACCGGGGAGCTGTTTTTT.

J is TRBJ2-3 and V is TRBV11-1, with D possibly being TRBD2 (6 bases). V was cut by 5 bases and J by 2 bases, with 14 bases left in between. CDR1 is SGHAT, CDR2 FQDESV, per germline (reference sequence). The CDR3 totals 15 residues. This chain's CDR3 is CASSPGVAVTDTQYF. The CDR3 bases are TGTGCCAGCAGCCCCGGGGTAGCGGTCACAGATACGCAGTATTTT.

This clone was detected only once. The V and J genes are TRBV28 and TRBJ1-2; D gene uncertain. CDR3 size: 14 residues. V gave up 3 bases and J gave up 2 bases, with 10 bases separating them. From germline, CDR1 is MDHEN and CDR2 SYDVKM. The DNA of the CDR3 is TGTGCCAGCAGTTTTGGTCCAGGAAACTATGGCTACACCTTC. Translation: CASSFGPGNYGYTF.

This chain connects TRBV5-6 to TRBJ2-1; 13 bases agree with TRBD2. The CDR3 runs to 17 residues. Germline CDR1 reads SGHDT; CDR2 reads YYEEEE. V lost 4 bases, J lost 4 bases, and 8 bases stayed unmatched. CDR3 DNA sequence: TGTGCCAGCAGCCGGGAGGGGACTAGCGGGATTTACAATGAGCAGTTCTTC. It is translated as CASSREGTSGIYNEQFF.

This clone has a handful of counts. The chain couples TRBV4-2 to TRBJ1-2; D not resolved. V lost 0 bases to trimming and J lost 3 bases, with 8 bases between them. The CDR3 spans 14 residues. The V gene's germline CDR1 is LGHNA and CDR2 YNFKEQ. This CDR3 is CASSQDRVDYGYTF. DNA for the CDR3: TGTGCCAGCAGCCAAGATCGGGTAGACTATGGCTACACCTTC.

The V call is TRBV29-1, the J call TRBJ1-2; weak D call: TRBD1 (5 bases). V was clipped by 4 bases and J by 2 bases, with 14 bases between them. This CDR3 has 14 residues. Germline loops: CDR1 SQVTM, CDR2 ANQGSEA. The CDR3 loop reads CSVVGGVLNYGYTF. In DNA form, the CDR3 reads TGCAGCGTTGTGGGGGGAGTCCTCAACTATGGCTACACCTTC.

For this clone: Other DNA sequences in the same sample also yield this CDR3. This chain links TRBV7-3 with TRBJ1-2; D remains unclear. The CDR3 consists of 13 residues. Per the germline V gene, CDR1 is SGHTA and CDR2 is FQGTGA. Trimming left V 3 bases short and J 1 base short, with 6 bases between. In nucleotides, the CDR3 is TGTGCCAGCAGCTTCGGGAGTAACTATGGCTACACCTTC. Protein: CASSFGSNYGYTF.

This chain connects TRBV9 to TRBJ2-1; 9 bases agree with TRBD2. Germline V CDR1 and CDR2: SGDLS, YYNGEE. The CDR3 runs 20 residues. Losses at the gene ends were 3 bases for V and 0 bases for J; bases not matched to a gene: 16. As DNA, the CDR3 is TGTGCCAGCAGCGCGCGAAGCGGGGGGAATGCGTATTCCTCCTACAATGAGCAGTTCTTC. It codes for CASSARSGGNAYSSYNEQFF. Filled out from reference TRBV9 and TRBJ2-1, the complete variable domain reads DSGVTQTPKHLITATGQRVTLRCSPRSGDLSVYWYQQSLDQGLQFLIQYYNGEERAKGNILERFSAQQFPDLHSELNLSSLELGDSALYFCASSARSGGNAYSSYNEQFFGPGTRLTVL.

The chain links TRBV10-3 to TRBJ1-1; possible D gene TRBD1, 5 bases. The CDR3 is made up of 12 amino acids. In germline, CDR1 is ENHRY, CDR2 SYGVKD. The V end lost 3 bases, the J end lost 10 bases, and 12 bases lay between the germline ends. CDR3 protein: CAISEEGLRAFF. DNA for the CDR3: TGTGCCATCAGTGAAGAGGGGCTACGAGCTTTCTTT.

In nucleotides, the CDR3 is TGCAGCGTTGTGGGGGTATTGGGGCAGGAGACCACTGAAGCTTTCTTT. Encoded protein: CSVVGVLGQETTEAFF. J is TRBJ1-1 and V is TRBV29-1, with D possibly being TRBD1 (5 bases). V was shortened by 4 bases and J by 4 bases, with 22 bases between the two germline ends. The CDR3 covers 16 residues. Germline CDR1 is SQVTM and CDR2 is ANQGSEA.

The chain carries TRBV20-1 and TRBJ1-2; the D gene is possibly TRBD1 (5 bases). The germline V and J ends were trimmed by 0 bases and 7 bases, with 6 bases remaining between them. There are 11 residues in the CDR3. Germline values: CDR1 DFQATT, CDR2 SNEGSKA (reference sequence). The CDR3 DNA follows: TGCAGTGCTAGAGAGGGACCTGGCTACACCTTC. It encodes CSAREGPGYTF.

The rearrangement joins TRBV30 to TRBJ2-3, with TRBD1 identical over 10 bases. There are 15 residues in the CDR3. The germline V gene encodes CDR1 GTSNPN and CDR2 SVGIG (reference sequence). Trimming removed 2 bases from V and 5 bases from J; junction bases left unmatched: 7. CDR3 sequence reads: CAWSSGTGAIDTQYF. DNA for the CDR3: TGTGCCTGGAGTTCTGGGACAGGGGCAATAGATACGCAGTATTTT.

The J gene is TRBJ2-2, the V gene TRBV11-2; D perhaps matches TRBD2 (6 bases). The V end was cut by 3 bases, the J end by 7 bases, with 9 bases between. This CDR3 contains 13 residues. CDR1 and CDR2 from the germline V gene are SGHAT and FQNNGV. In DNA, the CDR3 is TGTGCCAGCAGCTTGGAGGGCGGCGGGGAGCTGTTTTTT. Amino acid sequence: CASSLEGGGELFF.

J is TRBJ2-7 and V is TRBV6-2 or TRBV6-3; 7 positions match TRBD1. The CDR3 has 14 residues. Germline assignment: CDR1 MNHEY and CDR2 SVGEGT. J lost 6 bases, V lost 6 bases, and 11 bases had no gene match. This CDR3 reads CASSRTGVVGEQYF. CDR3 nucleotides: TGTGCCAGCAGCCGTACAGGGGTGGTTGGCGAGCAGTACTTC.

The CDR3 loop reads CASNTRGLNNEQFF. DNA for the CDR3: TGTGCCAGCAACACCAGGGGGCTGAACAATGAGCAGTTCTTC. The chain has TRBV6-5 and TRBJ2-1, with 8 bases matching TRBD1. Germline trimming cut 7 bases from V and 5 bases from J; bases unmatched to any gene: 7. The CDR3 consists of 14 residues. The germline gives CDR1 MNHEY, CDR2 SVGAGI.